This entry describes one TCR beta chain. The data are from a study of blood T cell repertoires in COVID-19. Across the whole study: The analysed material was cDNA or gDNA that came from T cells, B-cell-depleted T cells, or PBMCs.

Allocation to cohorts depended on clinical history reported by the participants. Germline V CDR1 and CDR2: MDHEN, SYDVKM. The V and J ends lost 5 bases and 0 bases, in that order; junction bases with no gene match: 4. The CDR3 has 15 amino acids. In the original analysis: For nucleated cells, counts were estimated from reference gene primer amplification. Profiling relied on immunoSEQ multiplex PCR, and the TCRdb table lists in-frame clones only, not all of them. V, J and clone size derive from that table, while D and trimming were established from the DNA sequence. The sample lists 180,000 or so clones, roughly three quarters seen once, with 14% in the top ten.

The sample was PBMCs or T cells enriched from blood (not recorded which). The rearrangement joins TRBV28 to TRBJ1-5, with 7 bases fitting TRBD1. The clonotype originates from a man between 60 and 70 years old who had been exposed to COVID-19. In DNA form, the CDR3 reads TGTGCCAGCAGTGAAGGGACAGATAGCAATCAGCCCCAGCATTTT. This codes for CASSEGTDSNQPQHF.